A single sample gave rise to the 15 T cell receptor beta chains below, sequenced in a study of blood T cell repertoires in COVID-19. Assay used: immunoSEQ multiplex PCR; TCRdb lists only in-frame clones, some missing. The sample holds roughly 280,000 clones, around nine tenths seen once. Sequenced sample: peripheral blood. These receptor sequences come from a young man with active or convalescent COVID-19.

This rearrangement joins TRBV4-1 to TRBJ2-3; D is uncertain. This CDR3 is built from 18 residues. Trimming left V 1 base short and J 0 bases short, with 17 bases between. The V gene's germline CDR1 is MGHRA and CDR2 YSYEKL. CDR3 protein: CASSQVAARGESTDTQYF. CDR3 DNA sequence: TGCGCCAGCAGCCAAGTGGCCGCAAGAGGAGAAAGCACAGATACGCAGTATTTT.

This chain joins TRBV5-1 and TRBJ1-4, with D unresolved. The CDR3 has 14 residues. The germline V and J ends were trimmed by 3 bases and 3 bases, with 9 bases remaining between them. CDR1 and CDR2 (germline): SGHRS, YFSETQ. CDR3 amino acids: CASSSGDANEKLFF. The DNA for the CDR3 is TGCGCCAGCAGCTCCGGGGATGCTAATGAAAAACTGTTTTTT.

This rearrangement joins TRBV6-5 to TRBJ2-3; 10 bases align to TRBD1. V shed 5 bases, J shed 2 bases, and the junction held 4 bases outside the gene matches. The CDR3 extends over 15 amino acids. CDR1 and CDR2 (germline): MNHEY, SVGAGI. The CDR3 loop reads CASSTGTGDTDTQYF. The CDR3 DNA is TGTGCCAGCAGTACCGGGACAGGGGACACAGATACGCAGTATTTT.

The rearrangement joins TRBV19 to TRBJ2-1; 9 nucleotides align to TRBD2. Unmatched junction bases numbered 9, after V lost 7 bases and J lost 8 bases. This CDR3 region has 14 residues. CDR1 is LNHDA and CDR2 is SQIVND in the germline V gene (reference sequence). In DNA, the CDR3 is TGTGCCAGTAAGAGCCGCGGGGGGGCGGATGAGCAGTTCTTC. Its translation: CASKSRGGADEQFF.

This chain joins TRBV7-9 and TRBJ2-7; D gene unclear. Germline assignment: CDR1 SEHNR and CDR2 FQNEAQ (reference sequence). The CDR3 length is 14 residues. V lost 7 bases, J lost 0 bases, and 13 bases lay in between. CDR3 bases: TGTGCCAGCACCCAATCCGGTAACTCCTACGAGCAGTACTTC. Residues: CASTQSGNSYEQYF.

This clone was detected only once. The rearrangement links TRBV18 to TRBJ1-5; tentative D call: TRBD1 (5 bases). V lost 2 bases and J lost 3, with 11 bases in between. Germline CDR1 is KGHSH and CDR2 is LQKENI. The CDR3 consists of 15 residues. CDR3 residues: CASSPVRGPNQPQHF. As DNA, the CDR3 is TGTGCCAGCTCACCAGTTAGGGGTCCCAATCAGCCCCAGCATTTT.

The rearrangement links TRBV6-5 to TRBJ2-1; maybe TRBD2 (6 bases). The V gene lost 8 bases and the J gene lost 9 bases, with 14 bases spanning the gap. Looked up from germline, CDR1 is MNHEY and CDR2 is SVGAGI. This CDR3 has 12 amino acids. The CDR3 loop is CASWQQTSEQFF. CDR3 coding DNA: TGTGCCAGCTGGCAGCAGACTAGTGAGCAGTTCTTC.

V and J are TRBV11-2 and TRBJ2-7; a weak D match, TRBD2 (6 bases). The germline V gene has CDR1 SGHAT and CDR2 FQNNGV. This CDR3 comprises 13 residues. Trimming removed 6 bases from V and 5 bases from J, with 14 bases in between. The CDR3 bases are TGTGCCAGCAGAGAGGAGGAGGGCAACGAGCAGTACTTC. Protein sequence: CASREEEGNEQYF.

DNA of the CDR3: TGTGCCACCAGTGATTTTTGGGGAGGGAACACTGAAGCTTTCTTT. It yields the protein CATSDFWGGNTEAFF. This chain links TRBV24-1 with TRBJ1-1, with D hard to call. The CDR3 extends over 15 amino acids. CDR1 and CDR2 from the germline V gene are KGHDR and SFDVKD. With 1 base removed from V and 1 base from J, the gap between germline ends came to 9 bases.

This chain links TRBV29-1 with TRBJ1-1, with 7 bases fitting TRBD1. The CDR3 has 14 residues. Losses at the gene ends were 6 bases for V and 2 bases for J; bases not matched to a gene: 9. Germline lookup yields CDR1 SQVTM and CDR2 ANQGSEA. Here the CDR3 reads CSVQLGGKNTEAFF. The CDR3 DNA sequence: TGCAGCGTGCAATTAGGGGGCAAAAACACTGAAGCTTTCTTT. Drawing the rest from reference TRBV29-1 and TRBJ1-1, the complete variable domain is SAVISQKPSRDICQRGTSLTIQCQVDSQVTMMFWYRQQPGQSLTLIATANQGSEATYESGFVIDKFPISRPNLTFSTLTVSNMSPEDSSIYLCSVQLGGKNTEAFFGQGTRLTVV.

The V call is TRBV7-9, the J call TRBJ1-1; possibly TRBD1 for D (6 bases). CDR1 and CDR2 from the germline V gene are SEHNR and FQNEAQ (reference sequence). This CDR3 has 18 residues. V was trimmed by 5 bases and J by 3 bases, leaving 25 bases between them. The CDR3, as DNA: TGTGCCAGCAGCCGTCTTTGGGGGCGTAGGAGAGAGGACACTGAAGCTTTCTTT. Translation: CASSRLWGRRREDTEAFF.

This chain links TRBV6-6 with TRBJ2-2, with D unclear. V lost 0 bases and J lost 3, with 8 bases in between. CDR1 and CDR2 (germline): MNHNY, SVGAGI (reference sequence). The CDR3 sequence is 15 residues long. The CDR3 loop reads CASSYSGGDTGELFF. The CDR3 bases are TGTGCCAGCAGTTACTCAGGTGGAGACACCGGGGAGCTGTTTTTT.

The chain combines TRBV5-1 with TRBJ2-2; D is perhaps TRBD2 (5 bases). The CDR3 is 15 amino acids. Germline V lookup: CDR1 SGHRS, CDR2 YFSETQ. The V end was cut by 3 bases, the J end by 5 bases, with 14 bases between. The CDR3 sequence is CASSSGLERTGELFF. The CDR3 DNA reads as TGCGCCAGCAGCTCGGGGTTAGAGCGTACCGGGGAGCTGTTTTTT. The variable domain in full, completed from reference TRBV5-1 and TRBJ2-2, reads KAGVTQTPRYLIKTRGQQVTLSCSPISGHRSVSWYQQTPGQGLQFLFEYFSETQRNKGNFPGRFSGRQFSNSRSEMNVSTLELGDSALYLCASSSGLERTGELFFGEGSRLTVL.

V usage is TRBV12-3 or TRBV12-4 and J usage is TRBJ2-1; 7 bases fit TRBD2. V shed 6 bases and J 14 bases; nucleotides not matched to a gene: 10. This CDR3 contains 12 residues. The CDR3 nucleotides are TGTGCCAGCAGGAGCGCGACTAGCTATGAGTTCTTC. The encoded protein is CASRSATSYEFF.

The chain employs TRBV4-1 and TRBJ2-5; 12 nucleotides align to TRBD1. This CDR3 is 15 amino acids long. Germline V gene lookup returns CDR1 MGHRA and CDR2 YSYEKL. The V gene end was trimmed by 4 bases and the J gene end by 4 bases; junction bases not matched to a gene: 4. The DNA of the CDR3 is TGCGCCAGCAGCCCGGGACAGGGGGCTAGAGAGACCCAGTACTTC. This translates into CASSPGQGARETQYF.